The entry below describes one TCR beta chain. Repertoires were generated with immunoSEQ multiplex PCR, while TCRdb's copy carries only in-frame clones and drops some. The repertoire holds around 51,000 clones, about 92% seen once, with around 2% in the top ten. The sample is drawn from a study of T cell changes during pregnancy in multiple sclerosis. Germline-derived CDR1 and CDR2 are SGHDT and YYEEEE. The CDR3 loop spans 14 amino acids. Unmatched junction bases numbered 7, after V lost 4 bases and J lost 5 bases. This TCR came from a female donor with multiple sclerosis, enrolled in a pregnancy study. The material sequenced was peripheral blood, taken in the second trimester of pregnancy. The V call is TRBV5-6, the J call TRBJ2-5; 8 bases map to TRBD1. The CDR3 region is CASSPPTGAETQYF. The DNA for the CDR3 is TGTGCCAGCAGCCCCCCGACAGGGGCGGAGACCCAGTACTTC.